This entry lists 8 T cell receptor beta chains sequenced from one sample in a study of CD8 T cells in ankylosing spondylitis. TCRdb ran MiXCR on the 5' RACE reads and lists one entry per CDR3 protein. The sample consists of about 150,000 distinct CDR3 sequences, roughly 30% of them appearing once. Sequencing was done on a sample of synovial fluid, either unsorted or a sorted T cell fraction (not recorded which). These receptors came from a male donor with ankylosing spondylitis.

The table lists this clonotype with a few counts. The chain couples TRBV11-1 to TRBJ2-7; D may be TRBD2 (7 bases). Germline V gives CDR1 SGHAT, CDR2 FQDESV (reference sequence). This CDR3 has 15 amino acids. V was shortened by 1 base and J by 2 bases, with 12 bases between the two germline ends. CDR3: CASSLEGGSAYEQYF. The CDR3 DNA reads TGTGCCAGCAGCTTAGAGGGGGGGTCGGCCTACGAGCAGTACTTC.

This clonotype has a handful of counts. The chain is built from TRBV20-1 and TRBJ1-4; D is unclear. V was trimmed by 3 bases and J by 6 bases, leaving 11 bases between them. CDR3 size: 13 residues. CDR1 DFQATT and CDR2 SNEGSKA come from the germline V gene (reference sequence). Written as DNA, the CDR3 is TGCAGTGCTAGTTTCGGTACCGATGAAAAACTGTTTTTT. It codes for CSASFGTDEKLFF.

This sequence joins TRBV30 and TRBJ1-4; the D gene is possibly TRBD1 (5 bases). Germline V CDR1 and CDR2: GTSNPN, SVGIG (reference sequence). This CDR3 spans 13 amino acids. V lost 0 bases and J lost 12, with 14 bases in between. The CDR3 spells CAWSVSMLGELFF. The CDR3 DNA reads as TGTGCCTGGAGTGTATCGATGTTGGGGGAACTGTTTTTT.

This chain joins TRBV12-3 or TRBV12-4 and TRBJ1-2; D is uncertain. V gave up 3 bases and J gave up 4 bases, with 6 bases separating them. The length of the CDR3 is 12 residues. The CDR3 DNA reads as TGTGCCAGCAGTTTTAGGACCTATGGCTACACCTTC. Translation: CASSFRTYGYTF.

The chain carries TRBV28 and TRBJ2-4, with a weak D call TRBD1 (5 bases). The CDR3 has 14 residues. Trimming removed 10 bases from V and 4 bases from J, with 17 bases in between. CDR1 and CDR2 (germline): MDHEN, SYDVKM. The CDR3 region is CATTPQGRKNIQYF. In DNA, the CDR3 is TGTGCCACCACCCCCCAGGGCAGAAAAAACATTCAGTACTTC.

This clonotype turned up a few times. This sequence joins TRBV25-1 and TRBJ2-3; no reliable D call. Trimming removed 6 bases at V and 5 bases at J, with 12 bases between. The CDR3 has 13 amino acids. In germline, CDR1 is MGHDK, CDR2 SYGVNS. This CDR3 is CASRLRNLDTQYF. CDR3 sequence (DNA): TGTGCCAGCAGGCTGAGGAATTTAGATACGCAGTATTTT.

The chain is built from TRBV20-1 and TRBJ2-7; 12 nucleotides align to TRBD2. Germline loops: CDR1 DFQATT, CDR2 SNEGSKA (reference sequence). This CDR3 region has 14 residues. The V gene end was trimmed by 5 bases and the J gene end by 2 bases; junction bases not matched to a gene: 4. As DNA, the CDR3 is TGCAGTGCTGCCGGACTAGCGGGAACCTACGAGCAGTACTTC. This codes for CSAAGLAGTYEQYF.

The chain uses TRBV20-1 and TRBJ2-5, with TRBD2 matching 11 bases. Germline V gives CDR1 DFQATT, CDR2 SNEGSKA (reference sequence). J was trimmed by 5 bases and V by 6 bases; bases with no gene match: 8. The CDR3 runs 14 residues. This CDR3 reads CSANHGTSGETQYF. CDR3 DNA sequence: TGCAGTGCAAACCACGGGACTAGCGGTGAGACCCAGTACTTC.